The 30 T cell receptor beta chains listed next were all sequenced from one sample in a study of shared clonotypes between healthy human individuals. Profiling relied on immunoSEQ multiplex PCR, and the TCRdb table lists in-frame clones only, not all of them. The sample contains 2 million to 2.5 million clones, 90% to 95% of which appear only once. The sample comprised naive CD4+ T cells from PBMCs. Documented subset: CD45RA+ positively selected. The receptors derive from a man aged 18 to 30 in good health. Some clones in this sample may be carry-over from other donors' samples.

Notes on this clone: Additional DNA sequences in this sample encode the identical CDR3. This chain connects TRBV28 to TRBJ2-7; tentative D call: TRBD1 (5 bases). This CDR3 has 11 amino acids. CDR1 MDHEN and CDR2 SYDVKM come from the germline V gene. V dropped 7 bases and J dropped 2 bases, with 6 bases sitting between them. CDR3 protein: CASKTAYEQYF. Written as DNA, the CDR3 is TGTGCCAGCAAGACAGCCTACGAGCAGTACTTC.

This clone was recorded once. The chain uses TRBV14 and TRBJ2-2; 8 positions match TRBD2. Germline CDR1 and CDR2: SGHDN and FVKESK. The CDR3 is 15 residues long. Trimming cost V 1 base and J 7 bases; bases outside gene matches: 5. The CDR3 sequence: CASSQGGGQVGELFF. The DNA for the CDR3 is TGTGCCAGCAGCCAAGGCGGGGGGCAGGTCGGGGAGCTGTTTTTT.

This chain links TRBV5-6 with TRBJ2-2; 10 nucleotides line up with TRBD1. In germline, CDR1 is SGHDT, CDR2 YYEEEE. Unmatched junction bases numbered 5, after V lost 3 bases and J lost 3 bases. The CDR3 runs 16 residues. CDR3 loop: CASSSRQGADTGELFF. CDR3 nucleotide sequence: TGTGCCAGCAGCTCTCGACAGGGGGCAGACACCGGGGAGCTGTTTTTT. Looking up the rest from reference TRBV5-6 and TRBJ2-2 gives the full variable domain: DAGVTQSPTHLIKTRGQQVTLRCSPKSGHDTVSWYQQALGQGPQFIFQYYEEEERQRGNFPDRFSGHQFPNYSSELNVNALLLGDSALYLCASSSRQGADTGELFFGEGSRLTVL.

This rearrangement joins TRBV5-8 to TRBJ2-1; D call uncertain. The V gene lost 6 bases and the J gene lost 6 bases, with 13 bases spanning the gap. Germline lookup yields CDR1 SGHTS and CDR2 YDEGEE. The CDR3 has 13 amino acids. The CDR3 protein is CASKRTESNEQFF. CDR3 bases: TGTGCCAGCAAACGGACCGAGTCCAATGAGCAGTTCTTC.

In the case of this clone: The sample holds other DNA sequences that translate to the same CDR3. J is TRBJ1-5 and V is TRBV7-2; the D is unclear. Trimming stripped 2 bases from V and 5 bases from J, with 7 bases between. Germline CDR1 SGHTA, CDR2 FQGNSA. The CDR3 contains 13 residues. The CDR3 sequence is CASSLTRDQPQHF. The CDR3 bases are TGTGCCAGCAGCTTAACCCGGGATCAGCCCCAGCATTTT.

This clone was counted once. The chain links TRBV7-9 to TRBJ2-7; D possibly corresponds to TRBD2 (6 bases). The CDR3 is 13 residues long. Trimming pared 1 base from V and 11 bases from J, leaving 15 bases between. From germline, CDR1 is SEHNR and CDR2 FQNEAQ (reference sequence). The CDR3 region has the DNA TGTGCCAGCAGCTTAGGGGCTTGGGGGGAAGAGTACTTC. As protein: CASSLGAWGEEYF.

The CDR3 DNA follows: TGTGCCAGCAGCTTAATGCAGTCCGGGACAGGGGGCGAGCAGTACTTC. It yields the protein CASSLMQSGTGGEQYF. The V and J genes are TRBV7-3 and TRBJ2-7; TRBD1 aligns across 11 bases. Germline V gene data show CDR1 as SGHTA and CDR2 as FQGTGA. The CDR3 contains 16 residues. With 1 base clipped from V and 6 bases from J, the junction kept 8 bases outside the gene matches.

The rearrangement joins TRBV5-1 to TRBJ2-3; D perhaps matches TRBD2 (6 bases). Germline assignment: CDR1 SGHRS and CDR2 YFSETQ. The CDR3 extends over 15 amino acids. Trimming cost V 4 bases and J 2 bases, with 14 bases left between them. In DNA, the CDR3 is TGCGCCAGCAGCGCAGCGGGCGACTACACAGATACGCAGTATTTT. Translation gives CASSAAGDYTDTQYF.

The V call is TRBV6-6, the J call TRBJ2-4, with D tentatively TRBD1 (6 bases). Germline assignment: CDR1 MNHNY and CDR2 SVGAGI (reference sequence). CDR3 size: 12 residues. V was clipped by 6 bases and J by 10 bases, with 13 bases between them. Here the CDR3 DNA reads TGTGCCAGCAGCCCCACAGGGTTTATTCAGTACTTC. Amino acids: CASSPTGFIQYF.

This chain links TRBV27 with TRBJ1-1; tentative D call: TRBD1 (6 bases). The CDR3 loop spans 16 amino acids. The germline V and J ends were trimmed by 6 bases and 7 bases, with 24 bases remaining between them. CDR1 is MNHEY, CDR2 SMNVEV, per germline (reference sequence). Written as DNA, the CDR3 is TGTGCCAGCAGCCCTACCCCAGGAGGGGGAAAACTTGAAGCTTTCTTT. This sequence encodes CASSPTPGGGKLEAFF.

J is TRBJ1-3 and V is TRBV20-1; D unclear. Germline V gene lookup returns CDR1 DFQATT and CDR2 SNEGSKA (reference sequence). The CDR3 sequence is 11 residues long. The V end was cut by 6 bases, the J end by 5 bases, with 8 bases between. The CDR3 region is CSALDRNTIYF. For the CDR3, the DNA is TGCAGTGCCCTTGACAGAAACACCATATATTTT.

The chain couples TRBV6-5 to TRBJ1-1; 7 nucleotides line up with TRBD1. V dropped 10 bases and J dropped 0; count of bases not matched to a gene: 8. In germline, CDR1 is MNHEY, CDR2 SVGAGI. The CDR3 extends over 14 amino acids. The CDR3 here is CATRGDRMNTEAFF. The CDR3 DNA follows: TGTGCCACCCGGGGGGACAGAATGAACACTGAAGCTTTCTTT.

V usage is TRBV5-1 and J usage is TRBJ2-7; D could derive from TRBD1 or TRBD2 (7 bases each). The CDR3 runs to 15 residues. Germline V lookup: CDR1 SGHRS, CDR2 YFSETQ. V lost 4 bases and J lost 2, with 16 bases in between. For the CDR3, the DNA is TGCGCCAGCAGCGTACACCAGGGGGGGGCCTACGAGCAGTACTTC. This gives the protein CASSVHQGGAYEQYF. Variable domain in full (rest from reference TRBV5-1 and TRBJ2-7): KAGVTQTPRYLIKTRGQQVTLSCSPISGHRSVSWYQQTPGQGLQFLFEYFSETQRNKGNFPGRFSGRQFSNSRSEMNVSTLELGDSALYLCASSVHQGGAYEQYFGPGTRLTVT.

For this clone: Other DNA sequences in this specimen translate into the identical CDR3. This chain connects TRBV6-5 to TRBJ1-1; D remains unclear. V dropped 6 bases and J dropped 1 base, with 9 bases sitting between them. The length of the CDR3 is 13 residues. The germline CDR1 and CDR2 sequences are MNHEY and SVGAGI. The CDR3 region is CASRLRENTEAFF. CDR3 DNA sequence: TGTGCCAGCAGACTTAGGGAGAACACTGAAGCTTTCTTT.

The chain joins TRBV19 to TRBJ2-7, with a tentative D call TRBD1 (5 bases). The CDR3 is made up of 14 amino acids. The germline gives CDR1 LNHDA, CDR2 SQIVND (reference sequence). V dropped 6 bases and J dropped 0 bases, with 12 bases sitting between them. In DNA, the CDR3 is TGTGCCAGTAGAGGGGCCGCCCGCTCCTACGAGCAGTACTTC. This sequence encodes CASRGAARSYEQYF.

This clone has a single count. The chain carries TRBV11-2 and TRBJ2-2, with a possible D match to TRBD1 (6 bases). Germline assignment: CDR1 SGHAT and CDR2 FQNNGV. CDR3 length equals 15 residues. V was trimmed by 0 bases and J by 5 bases, leaving 10 bases between them. For the CDR3, the DNA is TGTGCCAGCAGCTTAGACAGGGGCAAAACCGGGGAGCTGTTTTTT. Protein: CASSLDRGKTGELFF. Complete variable domain (other parts from reference TRBV11-2 and TRBJ2-2): EAGVAQSPRYKIIEKRQSVAFWCNPISGHATLYWYQQILGQGPKLLIQFQNNGVVDDSQLPKDRFSAERLKGVDSTLKIQPAKLEDSAVYLCASSLDRGKTGELFFGEGSRLTVL.

V gene TRBV7-8 combines with J gene TRBJ1-5, with D possibly matching TRBD1 (5 bases). CDR3 size: 13 residues. Germline V gives CDR1 SGHVS, CDR2 FQNEAQ. V gave up 1 base and J gave up 7 bases, with 8 bases separating them. DNA for the CDR3: TGTGCCAGCAGCTTAGGGGACGGGCAGCCCCAGCATTTT. Translated: CASSLGDGQPQHF.

V and J are TRBV18 and TRBJ2-7, with 8 bases that match TRBD1. The CDR3 extends over 14 amino acids. With V trimmed by 6 bases and J by 2 bases, 6 bases remained unmatched. Germline loops: CDR1 KGHSH, CDR2 LQKENI. The CDR3 spells CASSVTGATYEQYF. The CDR3 DNA sequence: TGTGCCAGCTCCGTGACAGGGGCGACCTACGAGCAGTACTTC.

The rearrangement links TRBV28 to TRBJ1-3, with a possible D match to TRBD1 (6 bases). The CDR3 has 16 residues. The germline V and J ends were trimmed by 3 bases and 8 bases, with 20 bases remaining between them. Germline V gives CDR1 MDHEN, CDR2 SYDVKM. CDR3 in DNA: TGTGCCAGCAGTTTGGGGGGAACAGGGATGGTGGACACCATATATTTT. It translates to CASSLGGTGMVDTIYF.

The CDR3 protein is CASSFDITGGAETQYF. The CDR3 nucleotides read TGCGCCAGCAGCTTCGACATTACAGGGGGTGCGGAGACCCAGTACTTC. The chain joins TRBV5-1 to TRBJ2-5; TRBD1 aligns across 8 bases. Per the germline V gene, CDR1 is SGHRS and CDR2 is YFSETQ. V was clipped by 2 bases and J by 5 bases; unmatched bases: 11. The CDR3 runs 16 residues.

The chain combines TRBV6-1 with TRBJ2-7; possible D gene TRBD2, 7 bases. Trimming left V 7 bases short and J 7 bases short, with 23 bases between. This CDR3 is 15 amino acids long. In germline, CDR1 is MNHNS, CDR2 SASEGT. CDR3 DNA: TGTGCCAGCACTAGAGGGGCAGGGGAAGCGGGGGAGCAGTACTTC. Translating it yields CASTRGAGEAGEQYF.

This clone was detected a few times. V gene TRBV14 combines with J gene TRBJ1-1; D is undetermined. The CDR3 extends over 13 amino acids. CDR1 is SGHDN, CDR2 FVKESK, per germline. V was clipped by 0 bases and J by 7 bases, with 9 bases between them. This CDR3 reads CASSQDLEGEAFF. CDR3 nucleotides: TGTGCCAGCAGCCAAGATCTGGAGGGTGAAGCTTTCTTT. Together with reference TRBV14 and TRBJ1-1, the CDR3 gives the full variable domain: EAGVTQFPSHSVIEKGQTVTLRCDPISGHDNLYWYRRVMGKEIKFLLHFVKESKQDESGMPNNRFLAERTGGTYSTLKVQPAELEDSGVYFCASSQDLEGEAFFGQGTRLTVV.

CDR3 sequence: CASSTGDQPQHF. The CDR3 DNA is TGCGCCAGCAGTACAGGGGATCAGCCCCAGCATTTT. The chain combines TRBV10-2 with TRBJ1-5, with 7 bases that match TRBD1. The V segment lost 5 bases and the J segment 5 bases; nucleotides outside the gene matches: 0. Germline loops: CDR1 WSHSY, CDR2 SAAADI. The length of the CDR3 is 12 residues.

V gene TRBV19 combines with J gene TRBJ2-3; TRBD1 might be the D (6 bases). Per germline, CDR1 LNHDA and CDR2 SQIVND (reference sequence). V shed 8 bases and J shed 0 bases, with 15 bases lying between them. This CDR3 spans 15 amino acids. This chain's CDR3 is CASSGQRRSTDTQYF. The CDR3 bases are TGTGCCAGTTCGGGACAACGACGGAGCACAGATACGCAGTATTTT.

The chain joins TRBV30 to TRBJ1-2; D unresolved. Per the germline V gene, CDR1 is GTSNPN and CDR2 is SVGIG (reference sequence). With 0 bases removed from V and 2 bases from J, the gap between germline ends came to 7 bases. The CDR3 spans 13 residues. The DNA for the CDR3 is TGTGCCTGGAGTGTACTAGAGAACTATGGCTACACCTTC. Encoded protein: CAWSVLENYGYTF. The variable domain in full, with the rest retrieved from reference TRBV30 and TRBJ1-2, is SQTIHQWPATLVQPVGSPLSLECTVEGTSNPNLYWYRQAAGRGLQLLFYSVGIGQISSEVPQNLSASRPQDRQFILSSKKLLLSDSGFYLCAWSVLENYGYTFGSGTRLTVV.

V and J are TRBV15 and TRBJ2-1, with 14 bases identical to TRBD2. V trimming: 5 bases; J trimming: 4 bases; junction bases outside the gene matches: 16. CDR3 length: 20 residues. Germline V gene sequence: CDR1 LNHNV, CDR2 YYDKDF (reference sequence). Written as DNA, the CDR3 is TGTGCCACCAGCCGCGCGGGGAGACTAGCGGGAGGGGGGATATACAATGAGCAGTTCTTC. Translated: CATSRAGRLAGGGIYNEQFF.

This chain connects TRBV7-9 to TRBJ2-7; 8 positions agree with TRBD1. The ends lost 2 bases at V and 3 bases at J; junction bases unmatched: 6. The CDR3 totals 15 residues. Per the germline V gene, CDR1 is SEHNR and CDR2 is FQNEAQ (reference sequence). The CDR3 DNA is TGTGCCAGCAGCTTAAGTCAGGGGGCAGACTACGAGCAGTACTTC. Its protein product is CASSLSQGADYEQYF.

A remark on this clone: The junction departs from germline at one end; a sequencing error may be responsible. The genes are TRBV10-3 and TRBJ2-1, with a weak D call TRBD2 (6 bases). CDR3 length equals 14 residues. Germline V gene lookup returns CDR1 ENHRY and CDR2 SYGVKD. The CDR3 DNA reads as TGTGCCATCAGTGAACGGGACTCCAACAATGAGCAGTTCTTC. It translates to CAISERDSNNEQFF.

This clone was seen once. The chain recombines TRBV28 with TRBJ2-1; 8 positions match TRBD2. Unmatched junction bases numbered 7, after V lost 0 bases and J lost 9 bases. The CDR3 loop spans 15 amino acids. Per the germline V gene, CDR1 is MDHEN and CDR2 is SYDVKM. This chain's CDR3 is CASSLWVAGSAEQFF. As DNA, the CDR3 is TGTGCCAGCAGTTTATGGGTAGCGGGAAGTGCTGAGCAGTTCTTC.

The chain has TRBV10-3 and TRBJ1-4; 12 nucleotides line up with TRBD1. Looked up from germline, CDR1 is ENHRY and CDR2 is SYGVKD. The CDR3 contains 14 residues. V gave up 5 bases and J gave up 8 bases; unmatched junction bases: 3. CDR3 sequence reads: CAISHGTGGEKLFF. The CDR3 coding sequence is TGTGCCATCAGTCACGGGACAGGGGGCGAAAAACTGTTTTTT.